This T cell receptor beta chain was recovered during a study of blood T cell repertoires in COVID-19. The wider study: Acute and convalescent COVID-19 specimens originated in the United States, Italy and Spain. T cells, B-cell-depleted T cells, or PBMCs supplied cDNA or gDNA.

A Seattle source enrolled patients during active infection and followed them longitudinally. Trimming at V came to 0 bases and at J to 1 base, leaving 7 bases not matched to a gene. Germline CDR1 and CDR2: SGHNT and YYREEE (reference sequence). The CDR3 extends over 16 amino acids. Per the study methods: Amplified reference gene primers provided the basis for estimating nucleated cell counts. The table came from immunoSEQ multiplex PCR; TCRdb's copy has only in-frame clones and leaves some out. V, J and clone size were drawn from that table, and D and trimming were deduced from the DNA. The data show under 300,000 clones, with roughly 91% seen just once and more than 0.65% held by the top ten.

The rearrangement uses TRBV5-4 and TRBJ2-7, with 7 bases lining up with TRBD1. This clonotype originated in a man aged 30 to 39 with COVID-19, enrolled during active disease. Sequenced input: peripheral blood. CDR3 sequence (DNA): TGTGCCAGCAGCTTGGTTGGTCCGGGACAGTCCTACGAGCAGTACTTC. This sequence encodes CASSLVGPGQSYEQYF. Filled out from reference TRBV5-4 and TRBJ2-7, the complete variable domain reads ETGVTQSPTHLIKTRGQQVTLRCSSQSGHNTVSWYQQALGQGPQFIFQYYREEENGRGNFPPRFSGLQFPNYSSELNVNALELDDSALYLCASSLVGPGQSYEQYFGPGTRLTVT.